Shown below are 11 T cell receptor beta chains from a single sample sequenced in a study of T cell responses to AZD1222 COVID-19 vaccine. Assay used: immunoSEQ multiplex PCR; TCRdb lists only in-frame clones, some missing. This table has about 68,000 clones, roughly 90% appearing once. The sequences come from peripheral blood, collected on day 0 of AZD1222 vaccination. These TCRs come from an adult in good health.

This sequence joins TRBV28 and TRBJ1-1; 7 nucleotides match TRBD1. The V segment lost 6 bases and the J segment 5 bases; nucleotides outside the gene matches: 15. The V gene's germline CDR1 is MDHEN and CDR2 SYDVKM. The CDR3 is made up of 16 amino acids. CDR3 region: CASRTGTASGGTEAFF. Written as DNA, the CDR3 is TGTGCCAGCAGGACCGGGACAGCAAGTGGAGGGACTGAAGCTTTCTTT.

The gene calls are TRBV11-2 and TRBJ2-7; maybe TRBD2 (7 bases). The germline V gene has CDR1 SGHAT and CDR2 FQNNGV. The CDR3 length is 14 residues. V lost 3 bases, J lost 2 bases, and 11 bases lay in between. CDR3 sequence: CASSFGGGAYEQYF. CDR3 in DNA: TGTGCCAGCAGCTTCGGAGGGGGGGCCTACGAGCAGTACTTC.

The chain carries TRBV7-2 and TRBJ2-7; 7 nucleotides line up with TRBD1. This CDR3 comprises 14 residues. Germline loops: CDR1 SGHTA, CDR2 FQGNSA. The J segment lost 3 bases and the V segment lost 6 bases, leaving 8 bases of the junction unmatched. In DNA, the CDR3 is TGTGCCAGCAGTTCACCGACAGGGCGCTACGAGCAGTACTTC. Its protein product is CASSSPTGRYEQYF. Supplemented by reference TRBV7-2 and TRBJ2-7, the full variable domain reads GAGVSQSPSNKVTEKGKDVELRCDPISGHTALYWYRQSLGQGLEFLIYFQGNSAPDKSGLPSDRFSAERTGGSVSTLTIQRTQQEDSAVYLCASSSPTGRYEQYFGPGTRLTVT.

CDR3 nucleotide sequence: TGTGCCAGCAGCTTAGGACTAGCGGGCTCCTACAATGAGCAGTTCTTC. It translates to CASSLGLAGSYNEQFF. V is TRBV7-3 and J is TRBJ2-1, with 11 positions matching TRBD2. The CDR3 runs to 16 residues. V shed 2 bases and J 0 bases; nucleotides not matched to a gene: 0. Germline lookup yields CDR1 SGHTA and CDR2 FQGTGA. Combining the CDR3 with reference TRBV7-3 and TRBJ2-1 gives the whole variable domain GAGVSQTPSNKVTEKGKYVELRCDPISGHTALYWYRQSLGQGPEFLIYFQGTGAADDSGLPNDRFFAVRPEGSVSTLKIQRTERGDSAVYLCASSLGLAGSYNEQFFGPGTRLTVL.

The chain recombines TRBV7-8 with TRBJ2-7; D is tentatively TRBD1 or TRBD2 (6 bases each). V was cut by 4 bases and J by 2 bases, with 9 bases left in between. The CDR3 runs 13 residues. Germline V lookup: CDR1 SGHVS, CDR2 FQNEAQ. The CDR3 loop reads CASSSRGAYEQYF. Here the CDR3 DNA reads TGTGCCAGCAGCTCAAGGGGGGCCTACGAGCAGTACTTC.

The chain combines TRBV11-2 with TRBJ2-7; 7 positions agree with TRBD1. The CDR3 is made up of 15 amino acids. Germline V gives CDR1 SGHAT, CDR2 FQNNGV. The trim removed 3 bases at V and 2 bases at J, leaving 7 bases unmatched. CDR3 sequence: CASSFTTGTAYEQYF. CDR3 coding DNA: TGTGCCAGCAGCTTTACAACCGGGACAGCCTACGAGCAGTACTTC.

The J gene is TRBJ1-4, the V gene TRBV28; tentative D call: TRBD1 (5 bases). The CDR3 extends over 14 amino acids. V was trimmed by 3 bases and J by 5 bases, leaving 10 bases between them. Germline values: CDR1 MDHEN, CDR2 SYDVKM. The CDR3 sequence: CASSFFRENEKLFF. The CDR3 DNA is TGTGCCAGCAGTTTTTTCAGGGAGAATGAAAAACTGTTTTTT.

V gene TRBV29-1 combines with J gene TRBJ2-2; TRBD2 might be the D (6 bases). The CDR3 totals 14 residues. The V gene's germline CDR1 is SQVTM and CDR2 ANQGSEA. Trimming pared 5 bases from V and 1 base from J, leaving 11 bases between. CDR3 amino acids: CSVKDYLNTGELFF. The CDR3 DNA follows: TGCAGCGTTAAGGACTACCTGAACACCGGGGAGCTGTTTTTT.

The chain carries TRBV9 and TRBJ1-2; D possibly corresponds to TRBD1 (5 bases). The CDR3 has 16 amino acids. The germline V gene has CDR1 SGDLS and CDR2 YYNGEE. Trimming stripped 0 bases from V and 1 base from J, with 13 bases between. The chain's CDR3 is CASSVAGDGFNYGYTF. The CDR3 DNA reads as TGTGCCAGCAGCGTAGCTGGGGACGGGTTTAACTATGGCTACACCTTC.

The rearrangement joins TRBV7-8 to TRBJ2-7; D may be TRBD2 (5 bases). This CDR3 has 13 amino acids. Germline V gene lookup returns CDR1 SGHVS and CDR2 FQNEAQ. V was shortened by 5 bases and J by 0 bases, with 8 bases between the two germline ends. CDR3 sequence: CASSLDYSYEQYF. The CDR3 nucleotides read TGTGCCAGCAGCCTAGACTACTCCTACGAGCAGTACTTC.

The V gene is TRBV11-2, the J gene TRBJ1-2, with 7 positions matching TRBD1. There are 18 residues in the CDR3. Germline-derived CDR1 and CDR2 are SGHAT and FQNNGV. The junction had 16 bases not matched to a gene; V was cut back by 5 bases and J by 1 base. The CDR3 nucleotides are TGTGCCAGCAGCCTCCGGACAGGACCAAGAAGCGTTAACTATGGCTACACCTTC. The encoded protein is CASSLRTGPRSVNYGYTF.